Each of the 16 T cell receptor beta chains below was sequenced from the same sample in a study of blood T cell repertoires in COVID-19. Only in-frame clones appear in the TCRdb table, and some are missing; sequencing was by immunoSEQ multiplex PCR. The sample has some 260,000 clones, more than 70% seen once. The sequenced material came from peripheral blood. These receptors all stem from a woman in her twenties or thirties with COVID-19, enrolled during active disease.

CDR3 nucleotide sequence: TGTGCCAGCAGCCCCGGGCCCGGAGGGGAGACCCAGTACTTC. Translated: CASSPGPGGETQYF. This sequence joins TRBV5-6 and TRBJ2-5; maybe TRBD2 (6 bases). This CDR3 is 14 amino acids long. V dropped 4 bases and J dropped 5 bases, with 15 bases sitting between them. Germline CDR1 SGHDT, CDR2 YYEEEE.

The rearrangement uses TRBV6-5 and TRBJ2-1; the match to TRBD2 covers 7 bases. V trimming: 2 bases; J trimming: 9 bases; junction bases outside the gene matches: 13. The CDR3 contains 16 residues. Germline CDR1 MNHEY, CDR2 SVGAGI. The DNA for the CDR3 is TGTGCCAGCAGTTACGCCCTTGGGGAAACGGGGGGTGAGCAGTTCTTC. Translating it yields CASSYALGETGGEQFF.

CDR3 in amino acids: CASSQLDREAFF. For the CDR3, the DNA is TGTGCCAGCAGTCAACTGGACAGAGAAGCTTTCTTT. J is TRBJ1-1 and V is TRBV2, with a tentative D call TRBD1 (6 bases). CDR3 length: 12 amino acids. CDR1 is SNHLY and CDR2 is FYNNEI in the germline V gene. Trimming left V 5 bases short and J 8 bases short, with 12 bases between. The full variable domain, with the rest looked up from reference TRBV2 and TRBJ1-1, is EPEVTQTPSHQVTQMGQEVILRCVPISNHLYFYWYRQILGQKVEFLVSFYNNEISEKSEIFDDQFSVERPDGSNFTLKIRSTKLEDSAMYFCASSQLDREAFFGQGTRLTVV.

CDR3 amino acids: CASSQEYIRGGISYEQYV. CDR3 coding DNA: TGCGCCAGCAGCCAAGAATATATTCGGGGGGGTATCTCCTACGAGCAGTACGTC. J is TRBJ2-7 and V is TRBV4-1, with 8 bases matching TRBD2. The V gene's germline CDR1 is MGHRA and CDR2 YSYEKL. J gave up 0 bases and V 0 bases, and 10 bases lay outside the gene matches. The CDR3 consists of 18 residues.

The chain joins TRBV5-4 to TRBJ2-3; 8 bases are a match to TRBD1. CDR1 SGHNT and CDR2 YYREEE come from the germline V gene (reference sequence). The CDR3 consists of 15 residues. V gave up 3 bases and J gave up 3 bases; unmatched junction bases: 6. As DNA, the CDR3 is TGTGCCAGCAGCTATCAGGGGGCTTCAACAGATACGCAGTATTTT. This sequence encodes CASSYQGASTDTQYF.

This clone has just one count. The chain has TRBV12-5 and TRBJ2-1, with 13 bases lining up with TRBD2. Germline trimming cut 4 bases from V and 6 bases from J; bases unmatched to any gene: 3. CDR3 size: 15 residues. The V gene's germline CDR1 is LGHNT and CDR2 FRNRAP. In nucleotides, the CDR3 is TGTGCTAGTGGTTGGACTAGCGGGAGTGTCAATGAGCAGTTCTTC. Amino acid sequence: CASGWTSGSVNEQFF.

The V call is TRBV6-1, the J call TRBJ2-2; tentative D call: TRBD1 (6 bases). The CDR3 has 16 amino acids. Looked up from germline, CDR1 is MNHNS and CDR2 is SASEGT. Deletions cut 4 bases from V and 4 bases from J, with 16 bases between. CDR3 DNA sequence: TGTGCCAGCAGTGCACACAGGGCTCAGAGCACCGGGGAGCTGTTTTTT. Translating gives CASSAHRAQSTGELFF.

In this sample, this clone turned up a few times. The rearrangement uses TRBV30 and TRBJ2-2; 14 bases line up with TRBD2. Germline assignment: CDR1 GTSNPN and CDR2 SVGIG (reference sequence). V was pared by 2 bases and J by 4 bases, with 3 bases of the junction left unmatched. CDR3 length equals 16 residues. The CDR3 region has the DNA TGTGCCTGGAGTTTGGGACTAGCGGGAGCCACCGGGGAGCTGTTTTTT. Its translation is CAWSLGLAGATGELFF.

Only a few counts were recorded for this clone. This chain connects TRBV25-1 to TRBJ1-6; 8 bases fit TRBD1. Per the germline V gene, CDR1 is MGHDK and CDR2 is SYGVNS. The V and J ends lost 5 bases and 10 bases, in that order; junction bases with no gene match: 7. The CDR3 spans 14 residues. CDR3 residues: CASSWTGRASPLHF. The CDR3, as DNA: TGTGCCAGCAGTTGGACAGGGAGGGCCTCACCCCTCCACTTT.

The V and J genes are TRBV5-1 and TRBJ2-7, with 11 nucleotides matching TRBD1. Germline CDR1 is SGHRS and CDR2 is YFSETQ. V gave up 4 bases and J gave up 6 bases; unmatched junction bases: 6. This CDR3 comprises 14 residues. CDR3 coding DNA: TGCGCCAGCAGCAGGGACAGGGGGGAAGGCGAGCAGTACTTC. This translates into CASSRDRGEGEQYF.

The V and J genes are TRBV19 and TRBJ2-3; TRBD2 matches at 14 bases. The CDR3 length is 15 residues. With V trimmed by 6 bases and J by 4 bases, 3 bases remained unmatched. CDR1 is LNHDA, CDR2 SQIVND, per germline (reference sequence). Here the CDR3 DNA reads TGTGCCAGTAGCCCGGGACTAGCGGGAGCAGATACGCAGTATTTT. Translation: CASSPGLAGADTQYF.

V usage is TRBV6-2 or TRBV6-3 and J usage is TRBJ2-3, with 9 bases that match TRBD2. CDR3 length: 17 amino acids. Germline loops: CDR1 MNHEY, CDR2 SVGEGT. V dropped 0 bases and J dropped 0; count of bases not matched to a gene: 4. The CDR3 reads CASSYSDSGSSTDTQYF. The CDR3 DNA reads as TGTGCCAGCAGTTACTCCGATAGCGGGAGTAGCACAGATACGCAGTATTTT.

The chain links TRBV5-8 to TRBJ2-5, with D possibly being TRBD2 (5 bases). V lost 4 bases and J 5 bases, leaving 15 bases between the germline ends. The CDR3 extends over 14 amino acids. Germline V gene lookup returns CDR1 SGHTS and CDR2 YDEGEE. The CDR3 nucleotides read TGTGCCAGCAGCCCCGTACCGCCGGGGGAGACCCAGTACTTC. Protein: CASSPVPPGETQYF.

The chain has TRBV28 and TRBJ1-6; D gene ambiguous. This CDR3 contains 16 residues. Germline CDR1 is MDHEN and CDR2 is SYDVKM. V lost 4 bases and J 0 bases, leaving 10 bases between the germline ends. CDR3 sequence reads: CASSSGKSSYNSPLHF. CDR3 nucleotides: TGTGCCAGCAGTTCGGGGAAAAGCTCCTATAATTCACCCCTCCACTTT.

The V and J genes are TRBV7-8 and TRBJ2-7; a possible D gene is TRBD2 (6 bases). Trimming removed 1 base from V and 5 bases from J, with 12 bases in between. Germline values: CDR1 SGHVS, CDR2 FQNEAQ. This CDR3 is built from 14 residues. In DNA, the CDR3 is TGTGCCAGCAGCTTAGGACTAGATGGGAACGAGCAGTACGTC. The encoded protein is CASSLGLDGNEQYV.

The rearrangement joins TRBV13 to TRBJ2-7; 12 bases match TRBD1. The junction had 2 bases not matched to a gene; V was cut back by 3 bases and J by 5 bases. This CDR3 region has 14 residues. Germline V CDR1 and CDR2: PRHDT, FYEKMQ (reference sequence). The CDR3, as DNA: TGTGCCAGCAGCTTGGGACAGGGGGCCCACGAGCAGTACTTC. The encoded protein is CASSLGQGAHEQYF.